Here is one TCR beta chain with its context. J was trimmed by 4 bases and V by 2 bases; bases with no gene match: 4. Per germline, CDR1 SGHRS and CDR2 YFSETQ. This CDR3 spans 14 amino acids. The sample belongs to a study of blood T cell repertoires in COVID-19. At the level of the study: The United States, Italy and Spain provided the acute and convalescent COVID-19 samples.

The protocol was immunoSEQ multiplex PCR, while the TCRdb copy is restricted to in-frame clones and leaves out a portion. The data hold hundreds of thousands of clones, with more than 70% observed a single time. Sequenced input: peripheral blood. This sequence was found in a woman under 40 with COVID-19, enrolled during active disease. J is TRBJ1-1 and V is TRBV5-1, with 8 bases matching TRBD1. The CDR3 region has the DNA TGCGCCAGCAGCTTACCAGGGGGCAGCACTGAAGCTTTCTTT. The encoded protein is CASSLPGGSTEAFF.